This T cell receptor beta chain was identified in a study of neurological immune-mediated disorders. Synthesis of cDNA was accomplished via 5'RACE employing 10-nucleotide random UMIs. TCRdb ran MiXCR on the 5' RACE reads and lists one entry per CDR3 protein. The data contain more than 95,000 distinct CDR3 sequences, 10% to 13% of them singletons. CDR1 and CDR2 from the germline V gene are MDHEN and SYDVKM. This CDR3 comprises 15 residues. The germline V and J ends were trimmed by 5 bases and 3 bases, with 17 bases remaining between them. Specified time point: longitudinal time-point 3. PBMCs stored at -80 C, 2 million in total, were the source of the unsorted libraries. Study-wide points: The expanded clones of different subjects shared no CDR3 amino acid sequences (suggesting private repertoires in all groups). The greatest degree of TCR clonal expansion was observed in HTLV-1-associated myelopathy, with the lowest in multiple sclerosis, below that of healthy controls.

This clonotype occurred many times. What it binds is unknown. The rearrangement uses TRBV28 and TRBJ2-7; D uncertain. The source of this sequence is a female donor with HTLV-1-associated myelopathy (HAM/TSP). The sample consisted of PBMCs. The CDR3 spells CASSDKQTLYYEQYF. The CDR3 DNA reads TGTGCCAGCAGTGATAAGCAAACACTATACTACGAGCAGTACTTC.